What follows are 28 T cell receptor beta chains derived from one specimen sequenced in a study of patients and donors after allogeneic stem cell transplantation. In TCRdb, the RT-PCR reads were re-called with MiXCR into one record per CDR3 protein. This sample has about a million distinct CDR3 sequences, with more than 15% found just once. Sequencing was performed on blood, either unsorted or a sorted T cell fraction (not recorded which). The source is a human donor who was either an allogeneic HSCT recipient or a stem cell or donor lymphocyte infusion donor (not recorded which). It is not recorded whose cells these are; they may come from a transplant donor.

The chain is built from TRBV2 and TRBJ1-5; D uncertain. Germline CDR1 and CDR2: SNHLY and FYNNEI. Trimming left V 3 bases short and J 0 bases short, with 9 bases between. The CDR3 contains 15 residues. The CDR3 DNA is TGTGCCAGCAGTGACACAGACTATAGCAATCAGCCCCAGCATTTT. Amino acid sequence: CASSDTDYSNQPQHF.

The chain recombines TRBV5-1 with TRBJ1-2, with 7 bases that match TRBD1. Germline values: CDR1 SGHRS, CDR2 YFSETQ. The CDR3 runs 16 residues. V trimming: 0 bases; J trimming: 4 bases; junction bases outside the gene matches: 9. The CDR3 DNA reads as TGCGCCAGCAGCTTGGGACGACAGGGTAAAGGCTATGGCTACACCTTC. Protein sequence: CASSLGRQGKGYGYTF.

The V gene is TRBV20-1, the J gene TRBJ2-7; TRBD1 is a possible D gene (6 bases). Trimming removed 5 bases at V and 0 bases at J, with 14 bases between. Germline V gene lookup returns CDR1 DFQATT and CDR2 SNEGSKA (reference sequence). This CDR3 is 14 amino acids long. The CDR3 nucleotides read TGCAGTGCTGTCCCTGACAGGCCCTCCTACGAGCAGTACTTC. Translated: CSAVPDRPSYEQYF.

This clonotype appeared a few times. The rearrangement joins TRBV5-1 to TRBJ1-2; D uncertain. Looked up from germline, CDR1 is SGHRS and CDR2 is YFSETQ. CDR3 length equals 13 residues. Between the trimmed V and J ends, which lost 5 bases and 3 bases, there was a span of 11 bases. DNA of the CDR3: TGCGCCAGCAGGGACCGAAGGGACTATGGCTACACCTTC. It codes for CASRDRRDYGYTF. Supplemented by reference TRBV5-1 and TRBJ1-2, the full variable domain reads KAGVTQTPRYLIKTRGQQVTLSCSPISGHRSVSWYQQTPGQGLQFLFEYFSETQRNKGNFPGRFSGRQFSNSRSEMNVSTLELGDSALYLCASRDRRDYGYTFGSGTRLTVV.

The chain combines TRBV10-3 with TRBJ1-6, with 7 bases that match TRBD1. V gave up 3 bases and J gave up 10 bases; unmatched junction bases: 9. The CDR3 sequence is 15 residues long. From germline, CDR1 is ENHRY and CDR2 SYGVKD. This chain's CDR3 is CAISDSRQGVSPLHF. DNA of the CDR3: TGTGCCATCAGTGACTCCCGACAGGGAGTCTCACCCCTCCACTTT.

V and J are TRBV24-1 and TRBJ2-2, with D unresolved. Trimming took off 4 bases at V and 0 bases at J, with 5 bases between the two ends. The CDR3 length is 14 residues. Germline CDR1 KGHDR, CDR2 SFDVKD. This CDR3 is CATSEWTNTGELFF. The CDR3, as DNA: TGTGCCACCAGTGAATGGACGAACACCGGGGAGCTGTTTTTT.

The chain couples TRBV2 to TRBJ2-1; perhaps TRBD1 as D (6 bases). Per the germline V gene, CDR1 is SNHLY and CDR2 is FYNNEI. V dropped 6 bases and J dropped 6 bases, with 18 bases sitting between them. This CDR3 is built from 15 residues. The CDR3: CASRRTPPGVNEQFF. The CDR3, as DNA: TGTGCCAGCAGAAGGACCCCACCAGGGGTCAATGAGCAGTTCTTC. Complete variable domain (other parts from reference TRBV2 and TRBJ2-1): EPEVTQTPSHQVTQMGQEVILRCVPISNHLYFYWYRQILGQKVEFLVSFYNNEISEKSEIFDDQFSVERPDGSNFTLKIRSTKLEDSAMYFCASRRTPPGVNEQFFGPGTRLTVL.

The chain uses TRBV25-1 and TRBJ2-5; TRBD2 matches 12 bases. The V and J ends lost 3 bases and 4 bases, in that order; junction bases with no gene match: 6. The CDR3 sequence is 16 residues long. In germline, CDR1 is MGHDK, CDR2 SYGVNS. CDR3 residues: CASSEGTSGRLETQYF. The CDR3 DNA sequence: TGTGCCAGCAGTGAGGGAACTAGCGGGAGGTTAGAGACCCAGTACTTC. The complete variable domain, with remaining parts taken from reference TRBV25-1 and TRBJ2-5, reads EADIYQTPRYLVIGTGKKITLECSQTMGHDKMYWYQQDPGMELHLIHYSYGVNSTEKGDLSSESTVSRIRTEHFPLTLESARPSHTSQYLCASSEGTSGRLETQYFGPGTRLLVL.

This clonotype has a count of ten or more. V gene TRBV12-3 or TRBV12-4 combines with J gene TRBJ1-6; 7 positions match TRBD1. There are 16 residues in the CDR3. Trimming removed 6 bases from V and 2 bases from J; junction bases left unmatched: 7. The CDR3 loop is CASRRRGKAYNSPLHF. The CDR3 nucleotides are TGTGCCAGCAGGCGCAGGGGGAAGGCCTATAATTCACCCCTCCACTTT.

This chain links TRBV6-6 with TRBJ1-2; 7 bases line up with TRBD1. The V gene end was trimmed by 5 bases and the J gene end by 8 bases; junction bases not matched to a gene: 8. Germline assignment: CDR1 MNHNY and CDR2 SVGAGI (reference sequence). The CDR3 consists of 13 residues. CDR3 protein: CASSGGQQGGYTF. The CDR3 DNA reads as TGTGCCAGCAGTGGGGGACAGCAAGGCGGCTACACCTTC.

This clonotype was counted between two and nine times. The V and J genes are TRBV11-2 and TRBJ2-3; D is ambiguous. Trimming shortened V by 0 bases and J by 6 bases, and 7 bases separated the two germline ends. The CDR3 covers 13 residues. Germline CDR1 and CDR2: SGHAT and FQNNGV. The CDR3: CASSLDPMDTQYF. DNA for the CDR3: TGTGCCAGCAGCTTAGATCCTATGGATACGCAGTATTTT.

The CDR3, as DNA: TGCGCCAGCAGCCTCATACTTAGGGGGTCTTTAAACTATGGCTACACCTTC. As protein: CASSLILRGSLNYGYTF. The V call is TRBV4-1, the J call TRBJ1-2, with D possibly matching TRBD1 (6 bases). The CDR3 consists of 17 residues. The V gene's germline CDR1 is MGHRA and CDR2 YSYEKL. Trimming shortened V by 4 bases and J by 2 bases, and 20 bases separated the two germline ends.

The CDR3 DNA reads as TGTGCCAGCAGTTCCGCACAGGGGGCCACTGAAGCTTTCTTT. The encoded protein is CASSSAQGATEAFF. This rearrangement joins TRBV6-5 to TRBJ1-1; 9 bases are shared with TRBD1. The CDR3 has 14 amino acids. Per germline, CDR1 MNHEY and CDR2 SVGAGI. Losses at the gene ends were 4 bases for V and 4 bases for J; bases not matched to a gene: 4.

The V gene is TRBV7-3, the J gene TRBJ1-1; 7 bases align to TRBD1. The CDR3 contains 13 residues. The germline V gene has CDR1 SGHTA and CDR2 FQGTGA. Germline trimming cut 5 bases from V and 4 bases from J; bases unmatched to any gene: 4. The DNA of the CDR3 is TGTGCCAGCAGCCCAGGGGGGGTCACTGAAGCTTTCTTT. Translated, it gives CASSPGGVTEAFF.

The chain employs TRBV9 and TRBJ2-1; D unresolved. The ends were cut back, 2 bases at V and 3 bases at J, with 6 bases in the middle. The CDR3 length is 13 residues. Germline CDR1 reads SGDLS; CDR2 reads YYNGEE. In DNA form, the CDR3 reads TGTGCCAGCAGCGTGGCCCTCTACAATGAGCAGTTCTTC. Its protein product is CASSVALYNEQFF.

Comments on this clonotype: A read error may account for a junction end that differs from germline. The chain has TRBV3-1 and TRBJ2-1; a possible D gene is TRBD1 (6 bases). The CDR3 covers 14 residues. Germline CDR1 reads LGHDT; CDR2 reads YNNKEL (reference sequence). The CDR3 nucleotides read TGTGCCAGAAGCCAACACGCCCAGGGGAGTGAGCAGTTCTTC. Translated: CARSQHAQGSEQFF.

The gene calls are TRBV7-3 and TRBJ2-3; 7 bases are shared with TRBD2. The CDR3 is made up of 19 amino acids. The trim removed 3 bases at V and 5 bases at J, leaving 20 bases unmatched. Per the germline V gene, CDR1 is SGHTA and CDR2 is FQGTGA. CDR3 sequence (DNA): TGTGCCAGCAGCTTCGGCTTCAAGGTAGAGCGGGGAAATAAAGATACGCAGTATTTT. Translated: CASSFGFKVERGNKDTQYF.

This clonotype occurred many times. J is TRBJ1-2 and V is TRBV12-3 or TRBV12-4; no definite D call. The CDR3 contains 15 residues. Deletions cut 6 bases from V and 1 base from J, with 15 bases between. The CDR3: CASRPNHGSNYGYTF. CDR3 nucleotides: TGTGCCAGCAGACCCAACCATGGGAGTAACTATGGCTACACCTTC.

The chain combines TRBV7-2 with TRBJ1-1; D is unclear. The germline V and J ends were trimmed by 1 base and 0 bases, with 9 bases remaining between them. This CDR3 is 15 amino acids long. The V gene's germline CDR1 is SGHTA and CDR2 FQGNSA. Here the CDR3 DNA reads TGTGCCAGCAGCTTAGACGCCAGATTGAACACTGAAGCTTTCTTT. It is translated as CASSLDARLNTEAFF.

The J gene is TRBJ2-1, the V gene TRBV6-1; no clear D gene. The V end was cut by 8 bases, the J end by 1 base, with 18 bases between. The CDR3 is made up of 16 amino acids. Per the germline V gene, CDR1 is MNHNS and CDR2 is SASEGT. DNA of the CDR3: TGTGCCAGCTCCCCCCCGGGTATCTTATCCTACAATGAGCAGTTCTTC. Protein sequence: CASSPPGILSYNEQFF.

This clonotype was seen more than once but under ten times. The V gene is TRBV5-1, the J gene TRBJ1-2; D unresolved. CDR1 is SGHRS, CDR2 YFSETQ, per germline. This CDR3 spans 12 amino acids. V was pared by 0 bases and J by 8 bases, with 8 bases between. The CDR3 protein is CASSLGRAGYTF. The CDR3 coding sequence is TGCGCCAGCAGCTTGGGACGGGCCGGCTACACCTTC.

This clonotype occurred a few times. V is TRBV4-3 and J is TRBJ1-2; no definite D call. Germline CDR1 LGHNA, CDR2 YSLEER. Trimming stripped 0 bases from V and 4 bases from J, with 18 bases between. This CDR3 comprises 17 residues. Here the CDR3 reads CASSQDLRTANPYGYTF. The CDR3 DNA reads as TGCGCCAGCAGCCAAGATCTTAGGACCGCCAACCCCTATGGCTACACCTTC.

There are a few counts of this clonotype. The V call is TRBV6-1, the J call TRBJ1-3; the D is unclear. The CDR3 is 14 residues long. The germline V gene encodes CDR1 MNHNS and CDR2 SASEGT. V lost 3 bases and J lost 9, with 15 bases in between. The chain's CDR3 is CASSDAAASATIYF. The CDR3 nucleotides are TGTGCCAGCAGTGACGCGGCAGCGTCTGCCACCATATATTTT.

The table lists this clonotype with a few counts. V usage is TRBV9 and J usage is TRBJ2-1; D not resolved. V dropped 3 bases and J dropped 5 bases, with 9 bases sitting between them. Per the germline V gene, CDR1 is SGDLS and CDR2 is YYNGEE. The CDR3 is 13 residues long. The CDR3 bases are TGTGCCAGCAGCGCACAGATTAACAATGAGCAGTTCTTC. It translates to CASSAQINNEQFF.

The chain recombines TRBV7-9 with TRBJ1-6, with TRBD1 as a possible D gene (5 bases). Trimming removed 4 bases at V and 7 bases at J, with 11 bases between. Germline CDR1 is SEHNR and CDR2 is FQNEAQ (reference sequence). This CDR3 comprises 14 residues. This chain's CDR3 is CASSSDKSNSPLHF. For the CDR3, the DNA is TGTGCCAGCAGCTCGGACAAGTCCAATTCACCCCTCCACTTT.

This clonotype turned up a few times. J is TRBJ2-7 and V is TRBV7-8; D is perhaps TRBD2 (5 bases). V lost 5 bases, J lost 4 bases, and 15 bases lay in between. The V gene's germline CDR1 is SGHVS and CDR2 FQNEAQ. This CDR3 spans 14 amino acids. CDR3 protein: CASSHIMEVYEQYF. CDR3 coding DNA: TGTGCCAGCAGCCATATCATGGAGGTGTACGAGCAGTACTTC. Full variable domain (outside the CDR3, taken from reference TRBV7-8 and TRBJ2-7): GAGVSQSPRYKVAKRGQDVALRCDPISGHVSLFWYQQALGQGPEFLTYFQNEAQLDKSGLPSDRFFAERPEGSVSTLKIQRTQQEDSAVYLCASSHIMEVYEQYFGPGTRLTVT.

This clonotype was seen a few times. CDR3 region: CASSPNLITGDGGYTF. The CDR3 nucleotides are TGTGCCAGCAGCCCTAACCTTATTACAGGGGACGGCGGCTACACCTTC. The chain carries TRBV7-9 and TRBJ1-2; 7 bases agree with TRBD1. Germline-derived CDR1 and CDR2 are SEHNR and FQNEAQ (reference sequence). J was trimmed by 8 bases and V by 5 bases; bases with no gene match: 17. The CDR3 totals 16 residues.

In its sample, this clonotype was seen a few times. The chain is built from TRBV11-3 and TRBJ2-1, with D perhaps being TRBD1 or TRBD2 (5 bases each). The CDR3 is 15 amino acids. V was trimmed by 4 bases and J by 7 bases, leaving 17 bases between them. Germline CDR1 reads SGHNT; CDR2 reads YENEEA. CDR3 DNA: TGTGCCAGCAGCTCCGGGACCTCCCCCCTTAATGAGCAGTTCTTC. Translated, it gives CASSSGTSPLNEQFF.